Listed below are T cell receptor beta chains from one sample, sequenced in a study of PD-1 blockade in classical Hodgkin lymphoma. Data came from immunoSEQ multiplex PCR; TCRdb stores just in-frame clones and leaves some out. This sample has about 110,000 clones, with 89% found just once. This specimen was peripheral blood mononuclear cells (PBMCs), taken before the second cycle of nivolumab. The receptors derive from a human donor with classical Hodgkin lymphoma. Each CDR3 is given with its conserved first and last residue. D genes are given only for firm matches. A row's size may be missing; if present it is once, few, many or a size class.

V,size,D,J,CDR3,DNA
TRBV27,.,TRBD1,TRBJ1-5,CASSSQNQGVGGNQPQHF,TGTGCCAGCAGTTCTCAAAATCAGGGGGTAGGGGGCAATCAGCCCCAGCATTTT
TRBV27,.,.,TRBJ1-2,CASSLSAVSRGYGYTF,TGTGCCAGCAGTTTATCGGCCGTATCTAGGGGGTATGGCTACACCTTC
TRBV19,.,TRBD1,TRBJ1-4,CASRSGQGIQTNEKLFF,TGTGCCAGTCGTAGCGGACAGGGGATCCAAACTAATGAAAAACTGTTTTTT
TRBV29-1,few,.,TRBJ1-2,CSAEGPGGYTF,TGCAGCGCCGAAGGGCCTGGGGGCTACACCTTC
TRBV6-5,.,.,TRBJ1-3,CASSYVGNTIYF,TGTGCCAGCAGTTACGTTGGAAACACCATATATTTT
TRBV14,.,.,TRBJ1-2,CASSQEGIPGTGYTF,TGTGCCAGCAGCCAAGAAGGGATCCCAGGGACTGGCTACACCTTC
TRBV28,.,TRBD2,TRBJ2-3,CASSPSLSAGGLTDTQYF,TGTGCCAGCAGTCCTTCCCTCTCTGCGGGAGGGCTCACAGATACGCAGTATTTT
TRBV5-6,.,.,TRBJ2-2,CASSQGQNTGELFF,TGTGCCAGCAGCCAGGGACAGAACACCGGGGAGCTGTTTTTT
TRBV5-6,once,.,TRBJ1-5,CASTRRGGGNQPQHF,TGTGCCAGCACCCGCCGGGGGGGTGGCAATCAGCCCCAGCATTTT
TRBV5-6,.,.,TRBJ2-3,CASSLEKRRTDTQYF,TGTGCCAGCAGCTTGGAAAAGCGGCGCACAGATACGCAGTATTTT
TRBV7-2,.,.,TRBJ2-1,CASSLVEGQEQFF,TGTGCCAGCAGCCTCGTTGAGGGTCAAGAGCAGTTCTTC